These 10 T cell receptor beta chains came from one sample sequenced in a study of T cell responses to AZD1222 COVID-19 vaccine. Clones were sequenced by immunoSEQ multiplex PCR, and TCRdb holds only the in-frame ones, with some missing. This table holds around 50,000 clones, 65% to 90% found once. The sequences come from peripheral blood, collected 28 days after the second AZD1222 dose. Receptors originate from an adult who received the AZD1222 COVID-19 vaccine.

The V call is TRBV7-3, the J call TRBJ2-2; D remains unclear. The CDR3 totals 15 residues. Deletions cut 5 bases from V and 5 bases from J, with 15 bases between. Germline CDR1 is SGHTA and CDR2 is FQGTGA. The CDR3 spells CASSPSEAVTGELFF. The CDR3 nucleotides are TGTGCCAGCAGCCCCTCAGAGGCAGTTACCGGGGAGCTGTTTTTT.

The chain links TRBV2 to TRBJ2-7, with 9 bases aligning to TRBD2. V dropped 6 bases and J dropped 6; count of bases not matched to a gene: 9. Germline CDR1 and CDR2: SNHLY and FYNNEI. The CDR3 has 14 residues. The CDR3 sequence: CASSLLAGAGEQYF. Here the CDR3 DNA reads TGTGCCAGCAGCCTTTTAGCGGGAGCGGGCGAGCAGTACTTC.

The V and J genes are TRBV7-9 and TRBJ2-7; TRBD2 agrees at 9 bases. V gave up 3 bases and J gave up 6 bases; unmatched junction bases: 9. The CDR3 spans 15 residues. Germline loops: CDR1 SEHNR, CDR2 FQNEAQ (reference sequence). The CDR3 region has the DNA TGTGCCAGCAGCTTTACCAGCGGGAGGTTAAGCGAGCAGTACTTC. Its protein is CASSFTSGRLSEQYF.

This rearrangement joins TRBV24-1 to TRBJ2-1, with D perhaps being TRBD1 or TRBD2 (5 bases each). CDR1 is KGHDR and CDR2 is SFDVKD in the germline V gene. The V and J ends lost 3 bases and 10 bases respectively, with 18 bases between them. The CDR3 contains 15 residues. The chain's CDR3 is CATSDVSPGTPEQFF. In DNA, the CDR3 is TGTGCCACCAGTGATGTTTCCCCCGGGACCCCGGAGCAGTTCTTC.

As DNA, the CDR3 is TGTGCCATCAGTGATTCTACCATTAACTATGGCTACACCTTC. This gives the protein CAISDSTINYGYTF. V gene TRBV10-3 combines with J gene TRBJ1-2; no clear D. Germline V gene data show CDR1 as ENHRY and CDR2 as SYGVKD. V lost 3 bases to trimming and J lost 1 base, with 9 bases between them. The CDR3 has 14 amino acids.

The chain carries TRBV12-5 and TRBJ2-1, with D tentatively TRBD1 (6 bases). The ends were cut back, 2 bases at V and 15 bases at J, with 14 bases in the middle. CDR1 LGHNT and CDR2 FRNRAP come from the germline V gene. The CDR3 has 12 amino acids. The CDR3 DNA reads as TGTGCTAGTGGTTTGTCCCGGGACACACCGTTCTTC. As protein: CASGLSRDTPFF.

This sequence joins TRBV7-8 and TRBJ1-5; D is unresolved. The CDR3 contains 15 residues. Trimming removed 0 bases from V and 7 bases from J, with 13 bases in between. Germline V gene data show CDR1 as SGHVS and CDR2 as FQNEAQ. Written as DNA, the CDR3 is TGTGCCAGCAGCTTAGCGGAGGGCCAGAGACAGCCCCAGCATTTT. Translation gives CASSLAEGQRQPQHF.

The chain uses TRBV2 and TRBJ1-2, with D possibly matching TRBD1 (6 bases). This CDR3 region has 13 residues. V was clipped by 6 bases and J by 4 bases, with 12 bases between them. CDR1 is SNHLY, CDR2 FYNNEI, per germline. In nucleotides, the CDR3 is TGTGCCAGCAGCCTACAGGGTGGCTATGGCTACACCTTC. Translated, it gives CASSLQGGYGYTF.

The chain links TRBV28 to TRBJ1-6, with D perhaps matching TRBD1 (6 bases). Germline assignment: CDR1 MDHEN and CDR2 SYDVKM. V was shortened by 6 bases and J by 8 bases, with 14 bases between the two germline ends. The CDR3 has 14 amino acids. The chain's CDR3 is CASSSGARDSPLHF. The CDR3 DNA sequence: TGTGCCAGCAGCTCAGGGGCGCGTGATTCACCCCTCCACTTT.

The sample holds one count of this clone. This CDR3 is CASSYGASGTGDTQYF. CDR3 DNA: TGTGCCAGCAGTTACGGGGCTAGCGGGACTGGAGATACGCAGTATTTT. The rearrangement joins TRBV6-2 or TRBV6-3 to TRBJ2-3, with TRBD2 identical over 9 bases. This CDR3 has 16 amino acids. Looked up from germline, CDR1 is MNHEY and CDR2 is SVGEGT. After removal of 2 bases from V and 5 bases from J, the junction contained 8 bases not matched to a gene.